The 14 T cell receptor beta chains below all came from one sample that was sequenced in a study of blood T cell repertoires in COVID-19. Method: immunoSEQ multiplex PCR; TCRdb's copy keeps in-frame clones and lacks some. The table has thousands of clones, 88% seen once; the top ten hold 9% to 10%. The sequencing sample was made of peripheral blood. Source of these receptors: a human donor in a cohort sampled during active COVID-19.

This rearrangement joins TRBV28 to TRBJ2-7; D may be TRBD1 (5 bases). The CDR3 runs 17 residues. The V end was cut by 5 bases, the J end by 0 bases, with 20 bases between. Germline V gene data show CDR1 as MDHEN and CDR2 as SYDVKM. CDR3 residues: CASSLGVGGTYSYEQYF. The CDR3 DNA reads TGTGCCAGCAGTCTAGGGGTAGGCGGCACCTACTCCTACGAGCAGTACTTC. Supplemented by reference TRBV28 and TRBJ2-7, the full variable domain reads DVKVTQSSRYLVKRTGEKVFLECVQDMDHENMFWYRQDPGLGLRLIYFSYDVKMKEKGDIPEGYSVSREKKERFSLILESASTNQTSMYLCASSLGVGGTYSYEQYFGPGTRLTVT.

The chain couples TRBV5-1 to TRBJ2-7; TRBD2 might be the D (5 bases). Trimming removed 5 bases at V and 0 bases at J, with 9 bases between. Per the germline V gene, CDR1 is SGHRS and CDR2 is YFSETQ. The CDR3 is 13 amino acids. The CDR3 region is CASSLDYSYEQYF. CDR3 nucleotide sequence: TGCGCCAGCAGTCTAGACTACTCCTACGAGCAGTACTTC.

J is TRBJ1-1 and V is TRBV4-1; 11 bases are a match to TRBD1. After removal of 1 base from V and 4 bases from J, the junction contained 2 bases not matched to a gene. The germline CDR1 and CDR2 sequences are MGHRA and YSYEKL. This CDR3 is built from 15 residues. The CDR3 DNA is TGCGCCAGCAGCCAAGCCGGGACAGGGGGCACTGAAGCTTTCTTT. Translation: CASSQAGTGGTEAFF.

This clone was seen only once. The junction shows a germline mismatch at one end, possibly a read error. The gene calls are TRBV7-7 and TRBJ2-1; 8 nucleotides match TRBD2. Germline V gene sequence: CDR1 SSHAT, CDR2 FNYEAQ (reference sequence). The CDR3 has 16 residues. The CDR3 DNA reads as TGTGCTAGCAGCAGTGTAGCGGGGAGCTCCTACAATGAGCAGTTCTTC. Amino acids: CASSSVAGSSYNEQFF.

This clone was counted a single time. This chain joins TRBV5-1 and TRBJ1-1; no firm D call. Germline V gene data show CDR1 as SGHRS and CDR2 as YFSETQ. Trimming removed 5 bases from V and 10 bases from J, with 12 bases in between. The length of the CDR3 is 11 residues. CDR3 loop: CASRRFQLAFF. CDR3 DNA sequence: TGCGCCAGCAGGAGGTTCCAATTAGCTTTCTTT. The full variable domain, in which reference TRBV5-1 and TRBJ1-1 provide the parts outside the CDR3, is KAGVTQTPRYLIKTRGQQVTLSCSPISGHRSVSWYQQTPGQGLQFLFEYFSETQRNKGNFPGRFSGRQFSNSRSEMNVSTLELGDSALYLCASRRFQLAFFGQGTRLTVV.

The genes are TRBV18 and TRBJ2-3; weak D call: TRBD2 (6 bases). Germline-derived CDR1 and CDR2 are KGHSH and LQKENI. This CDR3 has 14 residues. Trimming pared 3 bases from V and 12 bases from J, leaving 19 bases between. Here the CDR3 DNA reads TGTGCCAGCTCACCTCGGATCCTAGCGCTTCATCAGTATTTT. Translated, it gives CASSPRILALHQYF.

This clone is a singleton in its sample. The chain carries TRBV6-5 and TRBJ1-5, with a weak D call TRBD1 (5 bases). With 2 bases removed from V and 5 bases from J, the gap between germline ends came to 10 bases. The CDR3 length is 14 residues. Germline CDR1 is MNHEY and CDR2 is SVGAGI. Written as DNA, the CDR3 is TGTGCCAGCAGTTACAGACAGACTTATCAGCCCCAGCATTTT. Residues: CASSYRQTYQPQHF.

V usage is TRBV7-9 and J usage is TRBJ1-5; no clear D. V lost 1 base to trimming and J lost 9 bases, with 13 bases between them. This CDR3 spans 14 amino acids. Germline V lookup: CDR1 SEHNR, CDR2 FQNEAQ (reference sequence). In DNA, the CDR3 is TGTGCCAGCAGCTTAGGAGCCCTATGGAGGCCCCAGCATTTT. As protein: CASSLGALWRPQHF. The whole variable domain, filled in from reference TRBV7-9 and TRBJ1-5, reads DTGVSQNPRHKITKRGQNVTFRCDPISEHNRLYWYRQTLGQGPEFLTYFQNEAQLEKSRLLSDRFSAERPKGSFSTLEIQRTEQGDSAMYLCASSLGALWRPQHFGDGTRLSIL.

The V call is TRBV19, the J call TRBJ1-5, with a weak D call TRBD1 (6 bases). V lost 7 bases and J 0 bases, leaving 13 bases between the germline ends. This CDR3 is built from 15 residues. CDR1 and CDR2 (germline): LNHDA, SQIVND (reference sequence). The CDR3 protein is CASKGQTYSNQPQHF. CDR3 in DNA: TGTGCCAGTAAAGGACAGACTTATAGCAATCAGCCCCAGCATTTT.

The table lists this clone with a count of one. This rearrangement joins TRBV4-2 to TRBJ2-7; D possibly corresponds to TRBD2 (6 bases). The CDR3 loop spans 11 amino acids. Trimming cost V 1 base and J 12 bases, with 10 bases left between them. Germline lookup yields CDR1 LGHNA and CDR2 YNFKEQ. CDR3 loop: CASSQGGEVYF. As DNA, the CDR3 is TGTGCCAGCAGCCAAGGGGGGGAGGTGTACTTC.

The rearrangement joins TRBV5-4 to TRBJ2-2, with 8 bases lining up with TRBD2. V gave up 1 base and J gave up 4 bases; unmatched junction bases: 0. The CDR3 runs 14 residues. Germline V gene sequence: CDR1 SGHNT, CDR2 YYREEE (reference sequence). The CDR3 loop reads CASSLREGTGELFF. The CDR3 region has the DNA TGTGCCAGCAGCTTGCGGGAGGGCACCGGGGAGCTGTTTTTT.

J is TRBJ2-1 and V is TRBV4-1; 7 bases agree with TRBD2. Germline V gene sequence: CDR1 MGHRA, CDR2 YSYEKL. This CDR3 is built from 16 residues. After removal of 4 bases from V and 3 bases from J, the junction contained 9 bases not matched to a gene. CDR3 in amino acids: CASSPIRLAVYNEQFF. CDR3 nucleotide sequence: TGCGCCAGCAGCCCGATCAGGCTAGCGGTCTACAATGAGCAGTTCTTC.

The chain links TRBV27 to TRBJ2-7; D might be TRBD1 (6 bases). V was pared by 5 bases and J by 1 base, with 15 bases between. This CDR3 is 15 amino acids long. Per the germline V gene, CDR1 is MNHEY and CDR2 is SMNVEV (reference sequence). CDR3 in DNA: TGTGCCAGCAGTCCCTATCGGACAGTATCCTACGAGCAGTACTTC. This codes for CASSPYRTVSYEQYF.

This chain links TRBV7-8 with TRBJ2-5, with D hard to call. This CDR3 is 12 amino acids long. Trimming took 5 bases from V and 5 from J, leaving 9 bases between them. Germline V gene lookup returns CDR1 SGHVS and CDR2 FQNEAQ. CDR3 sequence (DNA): TGTGCCAGCAGCCGTCGGCGGGAGACCCAGTACTTC. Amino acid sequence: CASSRRRETQYF.